This T cell receptor beta chain was obtained from a study of graft-versus-host responses after intestinal transplantation. Assay: immunoSEQ multiplex PCR; the TCRdb copy retains only in-frame clones and omits some. The data contain about 45,000 clones, roughly nine tenths of them singletons. The junction had 6 bases not matched to a gene; V was cut back by 5 bases and J by 6 bases. The germline CDR1 and CDR2 sequences are LNHNV and YYDKDF (reference sequence). The CDR3 is 15 residues long. The sample here was PBMCs, taken 524 days after transplant. The TCR originated in a human patient who received an intestinal transplant, so some T cells may come from the graft donor. The rearrangement uses TRBV15 and TRBJ2-1; 11 bases are shared with TRBD2. The CDR3 sequence is CATSETSGRGNEQFF. In DNA form, the CDR3 reads TGTGCCACCAGCGAAACTAGCGGGAGAGGCAATGAGCAGTTCTTC.